The 18 T cell receptor beta chains below all came from one sample that was sequenced in a study of tumor-infiltrating lymphocytes in primary liver carcinoma. From unsorted bulk tissue weighing roughly 17-31 mg, DNA and RNA were co-extracted. Total RNA amounting to around 450 ng was the source from which TCR beta cDNA was made with a constant-region primer. Three-round nested multiplex PCR performed with slightly modified ARM-PCR produced the TCR beta libraries. Both of the initial two PCR rounds ran for about 9 cycles and employed TRBV1-TRBV30 forward primers alongside a C-beta reverse primer. TCRdb ran MiXCR on the multiplex PCR reads and lists one entry per CDR3 protein. The table includes about 120,000 distinct CDR3 sequences, around 65% detected once. The material sequenced was tumor-adjacent normal liver tissue. These receptors all stem from a woman aged 55-69 years with primary liver carcinoma and hepatitis B virus infection.

The chain links TRBV7-9 to TRBJ1-5; 7 positions match TRBD1. CDR3 length: 16 residues. V gave up 10 bases and J gave up 0 bases; unmatched junction bases: 12. Germline V gives CDR1 SEHNR, CDR2 FQNEAQ (reference sequence). The CDR3 here is CANGLGTDFSNQPQHF. The CDR3 DNA sequence: TGTGCCAACGGCCTCGGGACAGACTTTAGCAATCAGCCCCAGCATTTT.

In the case of this clonotype: This may arise from a read error, as a much more abundant clone is one base away. The CDR3 sequence: CANSIQGREQYF. As DNA, the CDR3 is TGTGCCAACAGTATCCAGGGTCGCGAGCAGTACTTC. The gene calls are TRBV2 and TRBJ2-7, with a possible D match to TRBD1 (5 bases). Per germline, CDR1 SNHLY and CDR2 FYNNEI. The CDR3 consists of 12 residues.

Concerning this clonotype: This may be a read error, as it is one base from a much larger clone. V and J are TRBV28 and TRBJ1-1, with D tentatively TRBD1 (6 bases). The CDR3 loop spans 13 amino acids. The germline V gene encodes CDR1 MDHEN and CDR2 SYDVKM. The CDR3 nucleotides read TGTGCCGGCAGTTTGGTGGGGGCGGTTGAAGCTTTCTTT. This sequence encodes CAGSLVGAVEAFF.

This clonotype was seen a handful of times. An end of the junction differs from the germline gene, which may be a read error. The chain joins TRBV4-2 to TRBJ2-7; D may be TRBD1 or TRBD2 (5 bases each). The V gene's germline CDR1 is LGHNA and CDR2 YNFKEQ. The CDR3 is made up of 17 amino acids. CDR3 loop: CASSQDRGGVGAYEQYF. In DNA form, the CDR3 reads TGTGCCAGTAGCCAAGATCGAGGAGGTGTAGGGGCCTACGAGCAGTACTTT.

As concerns this clonotype: A much larger clone lies a single base off, so this may be a read error. V is TRBV30 and J is TRBJ2-7; TRBD2 aligns across 8 bases. Per germline, CDR1 GTSNPN and CDR2 SVGIG (reference sequence). V shed 2 bases, J shed 2 bases, and the junction held 11 bases outside the gene matches. CDR3 size: 16 residues. The CDR3 DNA sequence: TGTGCCTGGAGTCGGGGTAGCGGGAAGTCAACCTACGAGCAGTACTTC. Protein product: CAWSRGSGKSTYEQYF.

Comments on this clonotype: This likely comes from a read error, as the CDR3 has no conserved phenylalanine or tryptophan at its end. This chain joins TRBV11-2 and TRBJ1-6; D perhaps matches TRBD1 (5 bases). V lost 3 bases to trimming and J lost 9 bases, with 12 bases between them. Germline lookup yields CDR1 SGHAT and CDR2 FQNNGV. There are 14 residues in the CDR3. The CDR3 DNA reads TGTGCCAGCAGCTTTAACAGGCGCGTTTCACCCCTCCACTAT. The encoded protein is CASSFNRRVSPLHY.

This clonotype was detected ten times or more. V usage is TRBV11-3 and J usage is TRBJ2-5; TRBD1 matches 10 bases. The CDR3 loop spans 15 amino acids. J lost 4 bases, V lost 5 bases, and 7 bases had no gene match. CDR1 and CDR2 (germline): SGHNT, YENEEA. The CDR3 DNA follows: TGTGCCAGCAGCCTCGGGACAGGGGAAAGAGAGACCCAGTACTTC. It codes for CASSLGTGERETQYF. Filled out from reference TRBV11-3 and TRBJ2-5, the complete variable domain reads EAGVVQSPRYKIIEKKQPVAFWCNPISGHNTLYWYLQNLGQGPELLIRYENEEAVDDSQLPKDRFSAERLKGVDSTLKIQPAELGDSAVYLCASSLGTGERETQYFGPGTRLLVL.

With regard to this clonotype: An end of the junction does not agree with germline; a read error may underlie this. This chain joins TRBV29-1 and TRBJ2-7; D unresolved. Germline V CDR1 and CDR2: SQVTM, ANQGSEA. The CDR3 loop spans 14 amino acids. In DNA, the CDR3 is TGCAGCGTTGTGTATGGGCAGAGAGCCTACGAACAGTACTTC. Amino acid sequence: CSVVYGQRAYEQYF.

To note about this clonotype: A read error may explain this, as a much larger clone is one base away. The V gene is TRBV10-2, the J gene TRBJ1-1; D is ambiguous. Germline V gene sequence: CDR1 WSHSY, CDR2 SAAADI. This CDR3 comprises 13 residues. Here the CDR3 reads CASCESRHTEAFF. CDR3 DNA sequence: TGCGCCAGCTGTGAGTCTCGGCACACTGAAGCTTTCTTT.

Remarks on this clonotype: This likely comes from a read error, as the CDR3 has no conserved phenylalanine or tryptophan at its end. The V call is TRBV4-2, the J call TRBJ2-5; TRBD2 agrees at 9 bases. CDR1 is LGHNA and CDR2 is YNFKEQ in the germline V gene. This CDR3 comprises 16 residues. V lost 2 bases, J lost 9 bases, and 13 bases stayed unmatched. CDR3 sequence reads: CASSQTGTSTQWAQYL. The CDR3 DNA reads TGTGCCAGCAGCCAAACCGGGACTAGCACTCAATGGGCCCAGTACCTC.

This clonotype has a count of ten or more. The CDR3 DNA follows: TGTGCCAGCAGTCCTGAGGGGGCTAGCGGGAGTGGTTACAATGAGCAGTTCTTC. Translated: CASSPEGASGSGYNEQFF. The chain carries TRBV28 and TRBJ2-1; 10 bases line up with TRBD2. V was pared by 5 bases and J by 4 bases, with 14 bases of the junction left unmatched. Germline V gene sequence: CDR1 MDHEN, CDR2 SYDVKM. There are 18 residues in the CDR3.

As concerns this clonotype: This sequence may be a read error, since a much larger clone differs from it by one base. The chain recombines TRBV28 with TRBJ1-2; D might be TRBD1 (5 bases). The CDR3 sequence is 12 residues long. V was clipped by 7 bases and J by 6 bases, with 12 bases between them. The V gene's germline CDR1 is MDHEN and CDR2 SYDVKM. The CDR3 DNA is TGTGCCAGCACGGGGCGGGACCATGGCTACACCTTC. It encodes CASTGRDHGYTF.

On this clonotype: One end of the junction is discordant with germline, which a read error may explain. The chain is built from TRBV4-2 and TRBJ2-3; 8 bases agree with TRBD1. This CDR3 region has 16 residues. Looked up from germline, CDR1 is LGHNA and CDR2 is YNFKEQ. The CDR3 reads CASSQGQGQITDTQYF. CDR3 bases: TGTGCTAGCAGCCAAGGACAGGGACAGATCACAGATACGCAGTATTTT.

Points on this clonotype: At one of its ends the junction is not consistent with the germline gene, which may arise from a read error. The chain couples TRBV11-2 to TRBJ2-1; D remains unclear. CDR3 length equals 15 residues. Germline V gene lookup returns CDR1 SGHAT and CDR2 FQNNGV. The CDR3 DNA is TGTGCCAGCAGCTTAAATGGCAGCTCCTATAATGAGCAGTTCTTC. This encodes CASSLNGSSYNEQFF. The whole variable domain, filled in from reference TRBV11-2 and TRBJ2-1, reads EAGVAQSPRYKIIEKRQSVAFWCNPISGHATLYWYQQILGQGPKLLIQFQNNGVVDDSQLPKDRFSAERLKGVDSTLKIQPAKLEDSAVYLCASSLNGSSYNEQFFGPGTRLTVL.

For this clonotype: The conserved final phenylalanine or tryptophan is absent from the CDR3, which likely points to a read error. The rearrangement links TRBV29-1 to TRBJ2-3; a possible D gene is TRBD1 (5 bases). The germline V gene encodes CDR1 SQVTM and CDR2 ANQGSEA. The CDR3 totals 14 residues. Written as DNA, the CDR3 is TGCAGTGTTTGTGACAGAGCATTCACAGATACGCAGTATCTT. It encodes CSVCDRAFTDTQYL.

The CDR3 protein is CSAITRAGLLDGYTF. The CDR3 DNA reads TGCAGTGCTATAACTCGAGCGGGATTGCTTGATGGCTACACCTTC. The chain joins TRBV20-1 to TRBJ1-2, with D unresolved. The V gene lost 4 bases and the J gene lost 6 bases, with 21 bases spanning the gap. Germline V gene data show CDR1 as DFQATT and CDR2 as SNEGSKA (reference sequence). The CDR3 runs to 15 residues.

This chain connects TRBV29-1 to TRBJ2-2; 10 nucleotides agree with TRBD1. This CDR3 contains 13 residues. Germline trimming cut 8 bases from V and 7 bases from J; bases unmatched to any gene: 7. Germline V CDR1 and CDR2: SQVTM, ANQGSEA. The chain's CDR3 is CSSRTGGNGELFF. The CDR3 bases are TGCAGCTCTCGGACAGGGGGGAACGGGGAGCTGTTTTTT.

To note about this clonotype: One end of the junction does not line up with germline, which may come from a read error. The V and J genes are TRBV28 and TRBJ1-1; 7 bases align to TRBD1. Looked up from germline, CDR1 is MDHEN and CDR2 is SYDVKM. This CDR3 is 15 amino acids long. In DNA form, the CDR3 reads TGTGTCAGCAGACTAGACAGGGCCAGGGGCATTGAAGCTTTCTTT. Its translation is CVSRLDRARGIEAFF. Full variable domain (rest looked up from reference TRBV28 and TRBJ1-1): DVKVTQSSRYLVKRTGEKVFLECVQDMDHENMFWYRQDPGLGLRLIYFSYDVKMKEKGDIPEGYSVSREKKERFSLILESASTNQTSMYLCVSRLDRARGIEAFFGQGTRLTVV.